This entry lists 31 T cell receptor beta chains sequenced from one sample in a study of blood T cell repertoires in COVID-19. The repertoire was sequenced with immunoSEQ multiplex PCR; TCRdb's copy has only in-frame clones and lacks some. Among about 140,000 clones, more than 65% were seen once, and the ten largest hold 8%. The specimen sequenced was peripheral blood. All receptors derive from a human donor in a cohort sampled during active COVID-19.

This sequence joins TRBV18 and TRBJ2-2; D uncertain. CDR3 length: 17 residues. Trimming took off 0 bases at V and 0 bases at J, with 11 bases between the two ends. Germline V gives CDR1 KGHSH, CDR2 LQKENI. CDR3 nucleotides: TGTGCCAGCTCACCACCCCGGCAGAGGACGAACACCGGGGAGCTGTTTTTT. As protein: CASSPPRQRTNTGELFF.

J is TRBJ2-5 and V is TRBV4-1, with D maybe TRBD1 (6 bases). CDR1 is MGHRA, CDR2 YSYEKL, per germline. Trimming removed 4 bases from V and 2 bases from J, with 8 bases in between. The CDR3 totals 13 residues. The CDR3 bases are TGCGCCAGCAGCCGGACAGAGCAAGAGACCCAGTACTTC. Its translation: CASSRTEQETQYF.

To note about this clone: Mismatch with germline at one junction end may stem from a read error. J is TRBJ2-1 and V is TRBV28; 9 bases fit TRBD2. Germline CDR1 reads MDHEN; CDR2 reads SYDVKM. The CDR3 has 15 residues. In nucleotides, the CDR3 is TGTGCCAGCATTTTAAGCGGGGGGACCTACAATGAGCAGTTCTTC. Its protein product is CASILSGGTYNEQFF.

This sequence joins TRBV5-1 and TRBJ2-1; 10 bases match TRBD1. CDR1 SGHRS and CDR2 YFSETQ come from the germline V gene. The CDR3 runs to 16 residues. Trimming at V came to 0 bases and at J to 4 bases, leaving 4 bases not matched to a gene. For the CDR3, the DNA is TGCGCCAGCAGCTTGGTGGGGACAGGGGTTTACAATGAGCAGTTCTTC. Protein: CASSLVGTGVYNEQFF. Together with reference TRBV5-1 and TRBJ2-1, the CDR3 gives the full variable domain: KAGVTQTPRYLIKTRGQQVTLSCSPISGHRSVSWYQQTPGQGLQFLFEYFSETQRNKGNFPGRFSGRQFSNSRSEMNVSTLELGDSALYLCASSLVGTGVYNEQFFGPGTRLTVL.

About this clone itself: The identical CDR3 is also encoded by other nucleotide sequences in the sample. This chain joins TRBV11-2 and TRBJ2-3, with D tentatively TRBD2 (5 bases). The CDR3 length is 13 residues. V was trimmed by 0 bases and J by 5 bases, leaving 6 bases between them. From germline, CDR1 is SGHAT and CDR2 FQNNGV. CDR3 bases: TGTGCCAGCAGCTTAGATCGGGGAGATACGCAGTATTTT. This sequence encodes CASSLDRGDTQYF.

The rearrangement uses TRBV5-6 and TRBJ2-3; 7 nucleotides match TRBD1. Germline lookup yields CDR1 SGHDT and CDR2 YYEEEE. The CDR3 is 16 residues long. V shed 6 bases, J shed 3 bases, and the junction held 13 bases outside the gene matches. The CDR3 coding sequence is TGTGCCAGCACCCGAAAAGGGGGCTATTTGACAGATACGCAGTATTTT. The encoded protein is CASTRKGGYLTDTQYF. Full variable domain (missing parts from reference TRBV5-6 and TRBJ2-3): DAGVTQSPTHLIKTRGQQVTLRCSPKSGHDTVSWYQQALGQGPQFIFQYYEEEERQRGNFPDRFSGHQFPNYSSELNVNALLLGDSALYLCASTRKGGYLTDTQYFGPGTRLTVL.

This clone was found once. This chain links TRBV10-3 with TRBJ2-2; TRBD1 agrees at 9 bases. V was pared by 3 bases and J by 4 bases, with 6 bases of the junction left unmatched. The CDR3 contains 16 residues. Germline V gives CDR1 ENHRY, CDR2 SYGVKD. CDR3 sequence reads: CAISDNRGPGTGELFF. CDR3 DNA sequence: TGTGCCATCAGTGATAACAGGGGGCCGGGCACCGGGGAGCTGTTTTTT.

This clone appeared a single time. V is TRBV18 and J is TRBJ2-5, with 10 positions matching TRBD1. The CDR3 consists of 14 residues. V trimming: 5 bases; J trimming: 11 bases; junction bases outside the gene matches: 11. Germline assignment: CDR1 KGHSH and CDR2 LQKENI. The CDR3 here is CASSTTDRGSRQYF. CDR3 nucleotides: TGTGCCAGCTCAACGACGGACAGGGGGAGTCGTCAGTACTTC.

V usage is TRBV28 and J usage is TRBJ1-6; D is unclear. Trimming cost V 6 bases and J 4 bases, with 4 bases left between them. CDR1 MDHEN and CDR2 SYDVKM come from the germline V gene. The CDR3 loop spans 12 amino acids. This CDR3 reads CASSLYNSPLHF. As DNA, the CDR3 is TGTGCCAGCAGCCTTTATAATTCACCCCTCCACTTT. Based on the CDR3 plus reference TRBV28 and TRBJ1-6, the full variable domain is DVKVTQSSRYLVKRTGEKVFLECVQDMDHENMFWYRQDPGLGLRLIYFSYDVKMKEKGDIPEGYSVSREKKERFSLILESASTNQTSMYLCASSLYNSPLHFGNGTRLTVT.

This clone was detected only a few times. The gene calls are TRBV5-6 and TRBJ1-2; TRBD1 is a possible D gene (5 bases). There are 12 residues in the CDR3. With 1 base removed from V and 7 bases from J, the gap between germline ends came to 8 bases. The germline CDR1 and CDR2 sequences are SGHDT and YYEEEE. CDR3 sequence reads: CASSLWGFGYTF. The CDR3 bases are TGTGCCAGCAGCTTGTGGGGCTTTGGCTACACCTTC. The whole variable domain, remainder taken from reference TRBV5-6 and TRBJ1-2, is DAGVTQSPTHLIKTRGQQVTLRCSPKSGHDTVSWYQQALGQGPQFIFQYYEEEERQRGNFPDRFSGHQFPNYSSELNVNALLLGDSALYLCASSLWGFGYTFGSGTRLTVV.

This chain links TRBV28 with TRBJ1-6; D is unclear. V was clipped by 2 bases and J by 7 bases, with 12 bases between them. CDR3 length equals 15 residues. Per the germline V gene, CDR1 is MDHEN and CDR2 is SYDVKM. The CDR3 is CASSLATGVNSPLHF. In DNA, the CDR3 is TGTGCCAGCAGTTTAGCCACGGGAGTAAATTCACCCCTCCACTTT.

This clone was seen only a few times. This chain connects TRBV2 to TRBJ1-5; D remains ambiguous. V was shortened by 8 bases and J by 0 bases, with 8 bases between the two germline ends. CDR3 size: 13 residues. In germline, CDR1 is SNHLY, CDR2 FYNNEI. The CDR3 DNA reads TGTGCCAGCGCAGGAAATAGCAATCAGCCCCAGCATTTT. Translation: CASAGNSNQPQHF.

This clone came up many times. The gene calls are TRBV5-1 and TRBJ1-6; the match to TRBD1 covers 8 bases. This CDR3 has 18 amino acids. Germline loops: CDR1 SGHRS, CDR2 YFSETQ. Germline trimming cut 0 bases from V and 2 bases from J; bases unmatched to any gene: 7. CDR3 sequence (DNA): TGCGCCAGCAGCTTGGCGCAGACAGGGGTTGCCTATAATTCACCCCTCCACTTT. Protein product: CASSLAQTGVAYNSPLHF.

The V gene is TRBV5-1, the J gene TRBJ2-5, with a tentative D call TRBD2 (5 bases). V was pared by 4 bases and J by 3 bases, with 16 bases between. The germline V gene has CDR1 SGHRS and CDR2 YFSETQ. The CDR3 runs 15 residues. The CDR3 nucleotides read TGCGCCAGCAGCCCCTGGACTCCCGGGGAAGAGACCCAGTACTTC. Encoded protein: CASSPWTPGEETQYF.

This clone was recorded once. V usage is TRBV21-1 and J usage is TRBJ2-7; TRBD2, as called in the table, went unchecked against the DNA. TRBV21-1 is marked as a pseudogene. The CDR3 runs 14 residues. This CDR3 is CARWSGGNLYEQYF. In DNA form, the CDR3 reads TGTGCCCGCTGGAGCGGGGGGAATCTCTACGAGCAGTACTTC.

This clone was counted only a few times. The chain combines TRBV14 with TRBJ1-1; D unresolved. The V end lost 4 bases, the J end lost 0 bases, and 6 bases lay between the germline ends. The CDR3 length is 13 residues. Germline assignment: CDR1 SGHDN and CDR2 FVKESK. The CDR3 sequence: CASSLKLNTEAFF. The DNA of the CDR3 is TGTGCCAGCAGCCTCAAATTGAACACTGAAGCTTTCTTT.

This chain links TRBV9 with TRBJ1-5, with TRBD1 as a possible D gene (5 bases). Between the trimmed V and J ends, which lost 1 base and 1 base, there was a span of 6 bases. The CDR3 is 14 residues long. Germline values: CDR1 SGDLS, CDR2 YYNGEE. The chain's CDR3 is CASSVSGSNQPQHF. In nucleotides, the CDR3 is TGTGCCAGCAGCGTATCAGGGAGCAATCAGCCCCAGCATTTT.

The chain recombines TRBV5-6 with TRBJ2-1; 12 bases agree with TRBD2. CDR3 length: 17 amino acids. CDR1 SGHDT and CDR2 YYEEEE come from the germline V gene. With 2 bases clipped from V and 7 bases from J, the junction kept 10 bases outside the gene matches. CDR3 sequence: CASSFRSLAGGRNEQFF. CDR3 bases: TGTGCCAGCAGCTTTCGGTCACTAGCGGGGGGCCGTAATGAGCAGTTCTTC. The whole variable domain, remainder taken from reference TRBV5-6 and TRBJ2-1, is DAGVTQSPTHLIKTRGQQVTLRCSPKSGHDTVSWYQQALGQGPQFIFQYYEEEERQRGNFPDRFSGHQFPNYSSELNVNALLLGDSALYLCASSFRSLAGGRNEQFFGPGTRLTVL.

This chain joins TRBV2 and TRBJ1-3; D is possibly TRBD1 (5 bases). Trimming pared 7 bases from V and 0 bases from J, leaving 10 bases between. This CDR3 is 14 amino acids long. Germline values: CDR1 SNHLY, CDR2 FYNNEI. CDR3 residues: CASTGQISGNTIYF. In DNA, the CDR3 is TGTGCCAGCACCGGACAAATCTCTGGAAACACCATATATTTT. The full variable domain, with the rest looked up from reference TRBV2 and TRBJ1-3, is EPEVTQTPSHQVTQMGQEVILRCVPISNHLYFYWYRQILGQKVEFLVSFYNNEISEKSEIFDDQFSVERPDGSNFTLKIRSTKLEDSAMYFCASTGQISGNTIYFGEGSWLTVV.

This clone was picked up a small number of times. J is TRBJ1-6 and V is TRBV15; 12 bases agree with TRBD1. V lost 5 bases and J lost 5; bases outside the gene matches: 4. The CDR3 runs 16 residues. Looked up from germline, CDR1 is LNHNV and CDR2 is YYDKDF (reference sequence). CDR3 nucleotides: TGTGCCACCAGCCCCCGGGACAGGGGGCATAATTCACCCCTCCACTTT. It specifies CATSPRDRGHNSPLHF.

The rearrangement links TRBV19 to TRBJ2-2; 8 positions match TRBD1. Germline CDR1 is LNHDA and CDR2 is SQIVND (reference sequence). V dropped 4 bases and J dropped 4; count of bases not matched to a gene: 8. This CDR3 has 16 residues. The CDR3, as DNA: TGTGCCAGTAGTAAACGGACAGGGTTGGGCACCGGGGAGCTGTTTTTT. Its protein product is CASSKRTGLGTGELFF.

The V gene is TRBV28, the J gene TRBJ1-2; D ambiguous. V lost 2 bases and J 8 bases, leaving 12 bases between the germline ends. Germline CDR1 MDHEN, CDR2 SYDVKM. The CDR3 is 13 residues long. The CDR3 region is CASSLAGIRGYTF. In nucleotides, the CDR3 is TGTGCCAGCAGTTTAGCAGGAATTCGGGGCTACACCTTC.

The J gene is TRBJ2-2, the V gene TRBV12-5; TRBD1 might be the D (6 bases). This CDR3 contains 15 residues. V lost 0 bases to trimming and J lost 3 bases, with 8 bases between them. Per the germline V gene, CDR1 is LGHNT and CDR2 is FRNRAP. The CDR3 loop is CASGLVRTDTGELFF. For the CDR3, the DNA is TGTGCTAGTGGTTTGGTACGGACAGACACCGGGGAGCTGTTTTTT.

V gene TRBV5-4 combines with J gene TRBJ1-1; D might be TRBD1 (6 bases). Germline values: CDR1 SGHNT, CDR2 YYREEE (reference sequence). CDR3 length equals 14 residues. Between the trimmed V and J ends, which lost 1 base and 3 bases, there was a span of 10 bases. The CDR3 bases are TGTGCCAGCAGCTTGTCAGGGGCCCACACTGAAGCTTTCTTT. Its translation: CASSLSGAHTEAFF.

The V call is TRBV19, the J call TRBJ2-2; a possible D gene is TRBD1 (5 bases). CDR3 size: 13 residues. CDR1 is LNHDA, CDR2 SQIVND, per germline (reference sequence). V shed 6 bases and J shed 6 bases, with 11 bases lying between them. The CDR3 sequence: CASRLRVPGELFF. In DNA, the CDR3 is TGTGCCAGTAGACTCAGGGTTCCCGGGGAGCTGTTTTTT.

The rearrangement joins TRBV29-1 to TRBJ2-3, with TRBD2 matching over 11 bases. V shed 5 bases, J shed 2 bases, and the junction held 6 bases outside the gene matches. The CDR3 consists of 15 residues. Germline V lookup: CDR1 SQVTM, CDR2 ANQGSEA. The CDR3 loop reads CSVRGTSGFTDTQYF. DNA of the CDR3: TGCAGCGTTAGAGGGACTAGCGGCTTCACAGATACGCAGTATTTT.

This clone has a handful of counts. The chain joins TRBV23-1 to TRBJ1-5, with D possibly matching TRBD1 (5 bases). TRBV23-1 is an ORF, and what it does is uncertain. The CDR3 contains 19 residues. V was clipped by 0 bases and J by 0 bases, with 18 bases between them. CDR3 sequence: CASSQSMQGRENSNQPQHF. As DNA, the CDR3 is TGCGCCAGCAGTCAATCGATGCAGGGCAGAGAGAATAGCAATCAGCCCCAGCATTTT.

The chain employs TRBV5-1 and TRBJ2-2; TRBD2 might be the D (5 bases). From germline, CDR1 is SGHRS and CDR2 YFSETQ. The germline V and J ends were trimmed by 0 bases and 6 bases, with 9 bases remaining between them. The CDR3 runs 14 residues. This CDR3 reads CASSLAGKAGELFF. The CDR3 bases are TGCGCCAGCAGCTTGGCCGGGAAGGCCGGGGAGCTGTTTTTT.

This chain connects TRBV5-1 to TRBJ1-6; 8 bases align to TRBD1. The germline V gene has CDR1 SGHRS and CDR2 YFSETQ. The trim removed 4 bases at V and 8 bases at J, leaving 8 bases unmatched. The CDR3 sequence is 15 residues long. As DNA, the CDR3 is TGCGCCAGCAGCGCTACAGGGGGGGATCATTCACCCCTCCACTTT. Protein: CASSATGGDHSPLHF.

The chain uses TRBV3-1 (or the pseudogene TRBV3-2) and TRBJ2-1; 8 nucleotides agree with TRBD1. The J segment lost 7 bases and the V segment lost 0 bases, leaving 5 bases of the junction unmatched. The CDR3 extends over 15 amino acids. Germline V lookup: CDR1 LGHDT, CDR2 YNNKEL (reference sequence). In DNA, the CDR3 is TGTGCCAGCAGCCAAGACAGGGGGCTCTGGAATGAGCAGTTCTTC. Translated: CASSQDRGLWNEQFF.

This chain links TRBV7-2 with TRBJ2-5, with 8 nucleotides matching TRBD1. J gave up 5 bases and V 4 bases, and 3 bases lay outside the gene matches. The CDR3 has 13 residues. Germline CDR1 and CDR2: SGHTA and FQGNSA. The CDR3 region has the DNA TGTGCCAGCAGCTCGGGACAGGCCGAGACCCAGTACTTC. Its translation: CASSSGQAETQYF.